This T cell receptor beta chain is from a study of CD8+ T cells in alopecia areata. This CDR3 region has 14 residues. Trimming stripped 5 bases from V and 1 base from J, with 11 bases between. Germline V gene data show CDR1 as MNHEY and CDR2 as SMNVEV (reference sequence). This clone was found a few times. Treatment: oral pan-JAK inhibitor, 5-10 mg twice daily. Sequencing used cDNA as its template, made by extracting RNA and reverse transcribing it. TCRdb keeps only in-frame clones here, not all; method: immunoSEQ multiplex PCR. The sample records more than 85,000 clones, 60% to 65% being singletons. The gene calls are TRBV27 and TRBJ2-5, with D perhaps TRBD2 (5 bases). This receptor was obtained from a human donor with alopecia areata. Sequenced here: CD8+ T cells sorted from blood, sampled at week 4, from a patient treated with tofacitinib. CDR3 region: CASSRLGVQETQYF. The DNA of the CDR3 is TGTGCCAGCAGTCGCCTCGGGGTCCAAGAGACCCAGTACTTC.